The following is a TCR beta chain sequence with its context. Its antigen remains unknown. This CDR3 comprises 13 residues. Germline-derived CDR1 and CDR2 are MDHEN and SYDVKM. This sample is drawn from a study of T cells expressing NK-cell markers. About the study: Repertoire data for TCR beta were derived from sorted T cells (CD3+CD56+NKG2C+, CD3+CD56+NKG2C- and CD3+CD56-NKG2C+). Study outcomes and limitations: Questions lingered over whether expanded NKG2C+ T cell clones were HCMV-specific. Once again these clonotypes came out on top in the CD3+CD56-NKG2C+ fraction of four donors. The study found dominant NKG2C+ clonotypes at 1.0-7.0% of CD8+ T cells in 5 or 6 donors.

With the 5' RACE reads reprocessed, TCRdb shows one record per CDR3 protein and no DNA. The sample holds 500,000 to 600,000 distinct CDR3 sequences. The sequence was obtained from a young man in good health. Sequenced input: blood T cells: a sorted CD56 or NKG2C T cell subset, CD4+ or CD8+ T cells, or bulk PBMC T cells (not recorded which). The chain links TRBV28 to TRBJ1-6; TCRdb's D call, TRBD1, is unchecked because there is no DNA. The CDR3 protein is CASSSTVHSPLHF.